The 27 T cell receptor beta chains listed next were all sequenced from one sample in a study of shared clonotypes between healthy human individuals. Clones were read by immunoSEQ multiplex PCR, and TCRdb kept only the in-frame ones, dropping some. This repertoire shows about 520,000 clones, around 95% found once; its top ten account for around 0.066%. Sequencing used naive CD4+ T cells sorted from blood. Subset indicated: CD45RA+ positively selected. The receptor set was obtained from a woman aged 25-40 years in good health.

This clone appeared once. The chain carries TRBV6-1 and TRBJ2-7, with D uncertain. V lost 10 bases to trimming and J lost 4 bases, with 20 bases between them. Germline V CDR1 and CDR2: MNHNS, SASEGT. CDR3 length: 14 amino acids. The CDR3 here is CATTLQTESYEQYF. DNA of the CDR3: TGTGCCACCACCCTACAGACGGAGTCTTACGAGCAGTACTTC.

The V gene is TRBV7-9, the J gene TRBJ2-1; possibly TRBD2 for D (6 bases). Trimming cost V 5 bases and J 8 bases, with 19 bases left between them. The CDR3 runs to 15 residues. Germline V gene lookup returns CDR1 SEHNR and CDR2 FQNEAQ (reference sequence). Here the CDR3 DNA reads TGTGCCAGCAGCCCCCTAACGGGAGAATACGATGAGCAGTTCTTC. It translates to CASSPLTGEYDEQFF.

This chain connects TRBV18 to TRBJ1-5, with D uncertain. Trimming took off 4 bases at V and 4 bases at J, with 17 bases between the two ends. Germline assignment: CDR1 KGHSH and CDR2 LQKENI. CDR3 length equals 16 residues. The CDR3 DNA reads as TGTGCCAGCTCACTAGGCGGTTCCGATGGGAATCAGCCCCAGCATTTT. Translated: CASSLGGSDGNQPQHF.

The chain carries TRBV4-1 and TRBJ2-1; 12 bases are shared with TRBD2. CDR1 is MGHRA and CDR2 is YSYEKL in the germline V gene. The V segment lost 4 bases and the J segment 6 bases; nucleotides outside the gene matches: 22. The CDR3 covers 21 residues. The CDR3, as DNA: TGCGCCAGCAGCCGGAATAGGAGACGGGTGGCTAGCGGGAGGGTGGGCAATGAGCAGTTCTTC. Translating gives CASSRNRRRVASGRVGNEQFF.

This chain joins TRBV18 and TRBJ2-7; D is ambiguous. The germline CDR1 and CDR2 sequences are KGHSH and LQKENI. This CDR3 spans 13 amino acids. The V end was cut by 3 bases, the J end by 6 bases, with 12 bases between. The CDR3 nucleotides read TGTGCCAGCTCACCGCCTGGGAAGGGCGAGCAGTACTTC. Translating it yields CASSPPGKGEQYF.

V and J are TRBV11-2 and TRBJ1-2; D is perhaps TRBD1 (6 bases). Germline values: CDR1 SGHAT, CDR2 FQNNGV. This CDR3 contains 14 residues. Trimming removed 4 bases from V and 2 bases from J, with 11 bases in between. The CDR3, as DNA: TGTGCCAGCAGCTACAGACAGGAGAACTATGGCTACACCTTC. Protein sequence: CASSYRQENYGYTF.

This clone occurred once. The chain carries TRBV2 and TRBJ2-7; D perhaps matches TRBD2 (6 bases). Trimming cost V 6 bases and J 0 bases, with 21 bases left between them. The CDR3 totals 17 residues. Germline CDR1 and CDR2: SNHLY and FYNNEI. CDR3 in amino acids: CASSEDPRWEASYEQYF. In nucleotides, the CDR3 is TGTGCCAGCAGCGAGGATCCTAGGTGGGAGGCCTCCTACGAGCAGTACTTC.

This clone was recorded once. The rearrangement links TRBV6-8 to TRBJ1-4, with 8 positions matching TRBD1. Per the germline V gene, CDR1 is MNHGY and CDR2 is SAAAGT. Trimming at V came to 7 bases and at J to 8 bases, leaving 12 bases not matched to a gene. The CDR3 length is 15 residues. In DNA, the CDR3 is TGTGCCAGCAATAACAGGGGGACAGCACGAGAAAAACTGTTTTTT. Amino acids: CASNNRGTAREKLFF.

The chain carries TRBV23-1 and TRBJ1-1, with D perhaps matching TRBD1 (5 bases). TRBV23-1 is sorted into the ORF group, with uncertain function. The CDR3 has 13 amino acids. Trimming pared 4 bases from V and 4 bases from J, leaving 10 bases between. The CDR3 coding sequence is TGCGCCAGCAGTCTTGGGGGGGTCACTGAAGCTTTCTTT. Its protein is CASSLGGVTEAFF.

In its sample, this clone was seen once. The V gene is TRBV5-1, the J gene TRBJ1-4; 10 bases are shared with TRBD1. The CDR3 has 15 residues. The V and J ends lost 0 bases and 6 bases, in that order; junction bases with no gene match: 2. Looked up from germline, CDR1 is SGHRS and CDR2 is YFSETQ. CDR3 residues: CASSLAGTGDEKLFF. In DNA form, the CDR3 reads TGCGCCAGCAGCTTGGCCGGGACAGGGGATGAAAAACTGTTTTTT. The variable domain in full, with the rest retrieved from reference TRBV5-1 and TRBJ1-4, is KAGVTQTPRYLIKTRGQQVTLSCSPISGHRSVSWYQQTPGQGLQFLFEYFSETQRNKGNFPGRFSGRQFSNSRSEMNVSTLELGDSALYLCASSLAGTGDEKLFFGSGTQLSVL.

This clone was seen a few times. Distinct nucleotide sequences in the sample also encode this CDR3. The chain couples TRBV28 to TRBJ1-5, with a weak D call TRBD1 (5 bases). Germline V gene sequence: CDR1 MDHEN, CDR2 SYDVKM. The CDR3 covers 12 residues. V was shortened by 4 bases and J by 7 bases, with 8 bases between the two germline ends. The CDR3 loop is CASSSGNQPQHF. The DNA for the CDR3 is TGTGCCAGCAGTTCAGGGAACCAGCCCCAGCATTTT.

The genes are TRBV19 and TRBJ1-2; 7 bases are shared with TRBD1. The CDR3 extends over 13 amino acids. The J segment lost 6 bases and the V segment lost 5 bases, leaving 6 bases of the junction unmatched. Germline V lookup: CDR1 LNHDA, CDR2 SQIVND (reference sequence). The CDR3 loop is CASSRDRDDGYTF. CDR3 nucleotide sequence: TGTGCCAGTAGTCGTGACAGGGACGATGGCTACACCTTC.

The chain joins TRBV11-3 to TRBJ2-1; D unclear. V lost 0 bases and J lost 0, with 6 bases in between. CDR1 SGHNT and CDR2 YENEEA come from the germline V gene. The CDR3 covers 15 residues. In DNA form, the CDR3 reads TGTGCCAGCAGCTTAGAGGGATCCTCCTACAATGAGCAGTTCTTC. It translates to CASSLEGSSYNEQFF.

This clone was recorded a few times. Written as DNA, the CDR3 is TGCGCCAGCAGCCCGGAGGGCCACGAGCAGTACTTC. Translated, it gives CASSPEGHEQYF. V gene TRBV4-1 combines with J gene TRBJ2-7; the D gene is possibly TRBD2 (6 bases). Trimming removed 4 bases from V and 5 bases from J, with 9 bases in between. There are 12 residues in the CDR3. Germline CDR1 and CDR2: MGHRA and YSYEKL.

The rearrangement uses TRBV5-1 and TRBJ2-5; D possibly corresponds to TRBD2 (5 bases). CDR1 is SGHRS and CDR2 is YFSETQ in the germline V gene. This CDR3 has 13 residues. V lost 6 bases and J lost 5, with 14 bases in between. The CDR3 DNA follows: TGCGCCAGCACGGAAACGACGGGGGAGACCCAGTACTTC. Amino acids: CASTETTGETQYF. Using reference TRBV5-1 and TRBJ2-5 for the parts outside the CDR3, the full variable domain is KAGVTQTPRYLIKTRGQQVTLSCSPISGHRSVSWYQQTPGQGLQFLFEYFSETQRNKGNFPGRFSGRQFSNSRSEMNVSTLELGDSALYLCASTETTGETQYFGPGTRLLVL.

J is TRBJ2-2 and V is TRBV11-2; either TRBD1 or TRBD2 may supply D (5 bases each). Trimming pared 5 bases from V and 3 bases from J, leaving 13 bases between. There are 15 residues in the CDR3. CDR1 SGHAT and CDR2 FQNNGV come from the germline V gene. The CDR3 nucleotides read TGTGCCAGCAGCCCCGGAGTGGGGGACACCGGGGAGCTGTTTTTT. Its protein product is CASSPGVGDTGELFF.

The chain uses TRBV10-2 and TRBJ2-2; D is unclear. CDR1 is WSHSY and CDR2 is SAAADI in the germline V gene. The CDR3 has 13 amino acids. Between the trimmed V and J ends, which lost 10 bases and 2 bases, there was a span of 11 bases. The chain's CDR3 is CATRTRNTGELFF. Here the CDR3 DNA reads TGCGCCACCAGGACCCGAAACACCGGGGAGCTGTTTTTT.

The chain is built from TRBV5-1 and TRBJ1-4, with unresolved D. Germline CDR1 and CDR2: SGHRS and YFSETQ. The V gene lost 0 bases and the J gene lost 4 bases, with 7 bases spanning the gap. The CDR3 totals 14 residues. The CDR3, as DNA: TGCGCCAGCAGCTTGGGTCGGATTAATGAAAAACTGTTTTTT. Amino acid sequence: CASSLGRINEKLFF. Full variable domain (remainder filled in from reference TRBV5-1 and TRBJ1-4): KAGVTQTPRYLIKTRGQQVTLSCSPISGHRSVSWYQQTPGQGLQFLFEYFSETQRNKGNFPGRFSGRQFSNSRSEMNVSTLELGDSALYLCASSLGRINEKLFFGSGTQLSVL.

The J gene is TRBJ2-7, the V gene TRBV2; 11 nucleotides line up with TRBD2. The germline V gene encodes CDR1 SNHLY and CDR2 FYNNEI. CDR3 length: 14 amino acids. J lost 5 bases, V lost 6 bases, and 6 bases had no gene match. As DNA, the CDR3 is TGTGCCAGCAGACTAGCGGGAGCTCGGGACGAGCAGTACTTC. Its protein product is CASRLAGARDEQYF. Full variable domain (missing parts from reference TRBV2 and TRBJ2-7): EPEVTQTPSHQVTQMGQEVILRCVPISNHLYFYWYRQILGQKVEFLVSFYNNEISEKSEIFDDQFSVERPDGSNFTLKIRSTKLEDSAMYFCASRLAGARDEQYFGPGTRLTVT.

This clone was recorded once. This rearrangement joins TRBV2 to TRBJ1-1; D not certain. Germline assignment: CDR1 SNHLY and CDR2 FYNNEI. This CDR3 is built from 14 residues. The V end lost 3 bases, the J end lost 3 bases, and 11 bases lay between the germline ends. The CDR3 region has the DNA TGTGCCAGCAGTGAGAGCGACTTATACACTGAAGCTTTCTTT. Residues: CASSESDLYTEAFF.

This chain links TRBV29-1 with TRBJ2-1; TRBD2 matches at 9 bases. CDR3 length: 17 amino acids. Unmatched junction bases numbered 16, after V lost 6 bases and J lost 4 bases. Per germline, CDR1 SQVTM and CDR2 ANQGSEA. This CDR3 reads CSVPSGSGRLRYNEQFF. The CDR3, as DNA: TGCAGCGTCCCGAGCGGTAGCGGGAGATTGAGATACAATGAGCAGTTCTTC.

This clone was seen once. J is TRBJ2-1 and V is TRBV18; tentative D call: TRBD2 (5 bases). Looked up from germline, CDR1 is KGHSH and CDR2 is LQKENI. The V and J ends lost 3 bases and 0 bases respectively, with 9 bases between them. The CDR3 is made up of 15 amino acids. As DNA, the CDR3 is TGTGCCAGCTCACCTGAAGGGAGCTCCTACAATGAGCAGTTCTTC. Translated: CASSPEGSSYNEQFF.

This clone was recorded once. This chain connects TRBV7-2 to TRBJ1-2; the D is unclear. CDR3 length: 12 amino acids. The V end was cut by 11 bases, the J end by 0 bases, with 10 bases between. Germline-derived CDR1 and CDR2 are SGHTA and FQGNSA. The CDR3 region has the DNA TGTGCCGGTCCCGGATCTAACTATGGCTACACCTTC. Protein: CAGPGSNYGYTF.

In its sample, this clone was seen once. The chain links TRBV5-1 to TRBJ1-1; possible D gene TRBD1, 5 bases. The V end was cut by 4 bases, the J end by 3 bases, with 16 bases between. The CDR3 spans 15 residues. In germline, CDR1 is SGHRS, CDR2 YFSETQ. The CDR3, as DNA: TGCGCCAGCAGCCTGGAGCCCGCCAGGGACACTGAAGCTTTCTTT. The encoded protein is CASSLEPARDTEAFF.

The chain combines TRBV5-1 with TRBJ2-7, with a tentative D call TRBD1 (5 bases). This CDR3 has 16 residues. Germline lookup yields CDR1 SGHRS and CDR2 YFSETQ. The V end lost 0 bases, the J end lost 3 bases, and 16 bases lay between the germline ends. CDR3 nucleotides: TGCGCCAGCAGCTTGGCCCCCTCGACAGACAACTACGAGCAGTACTTC. Residues: CASSLAPSTDNYEQYF.

The genes are TRBV7-9 and TRBJ2-7; 9 nucleotides align to TRBD1. V gave up 5 bases and J gave up 5 bases; unmatched junction bases: 7. The CDR3 is 14 residues long. Per the germline V gene, CDR1 is SEHNR and CDR2 is FQNEAQ (reference sequence). The DNA for the CDR3 is TGTGCCAGCAGCGTCCGGGACAGGGTGGACGAGCAGTACTTC. As protein: CASSVRDRVDEQYF.

The rearrangement uses TRBV5-1 and TRBJ2-7; D is ambiguous. The ends were cut back, 0 bases at V and 2 bases at J, with 12 bases in the middle. The germline CDR1 and CDR2 sequences are SGHRS and YFSETQ. The CDR3 has 15 residues. The CDR3 DNA reads as TGCGCCAGCAGCTTGGACCGGGTTAACACCTACGAGCAGTACTTC. It encodes CASSLDRVNTYEQYF.